A single sample gave rise to the 19 T cell receptor beta chains below, sequenced in a study of tumor and adjacent non-tumor tissue in lung cancer. Three rounds of nested PCR, following a modified ARM-PCR protocol, produced the TCRbeta library. TCRdb redid the calling of the multiplex PCR reads with MiXCR, one entry per CDR3 protein. The data hold about 66,000 distinct CDR3 sequences, with 55% to 85% observed a single time. No cell sorting was done before RNA was extracted from the tissue. Sequenced material: lung tumor tissue. The receptors come from a man aged 60 to 75 with non-small cell lung cancer.

In the case of this clonotype: This may arise from a read error, as a much more abundant clone is one base away. This chain uses TRBV7-9 with TRBJ2-2; perhaps TRBD1 as D (6 bases). The CDR3 is 14 amino acids. Germline-derived CDR1 and CDR2 are SEHNR and FQNEAQ (reference sequence). V was clipped by 8 bases and J by 2 bases, with 12 bases between them. The CDR3 here is CASPGATNTGELFF. The CDR3 DNA follows: TGTGCCAGCCCAGGGGCGACTAACACCGGGGAGCTGTTTTTT. Supplemented by reference TRBV7-9 and TRBJ2-2, the full variable domain reads DTGVSQNPRHKITKRGQNVTFRCDPISEHNRLYWYRQTLGQGPEFLTYFQNEAQLEKSRLLSDRFSAERPKGSFSTLEIQRTEQGDSAMYLCASPGATNTGELFFGEGSRLTVL.

On this clonotype itself: A much bigger clone sits one base away, suggesting this may be a read error. V is TRBV6-1 and J is TRBJ2-1; 7 nucleotides line up with TRBD2. V lost 8 bases to trimming and J lost 15 bases; unmatched junction nucleotides: 13. Germline lookup yields CDR1 MNHNS and CDR2 SASEGT. The CDR3 runs to 12 residues. The CDR3 reads CASGDYSGKGFF. The CDR3 region has the DNA TGTGCCAGCGGAGATTACAGCGGGAAAGGGTTCTTC.

Of note for this clonotype: This CDR3 fails to terminate in the conserved phenylalanine or tryptophan, so it likely reflects a read error. This chain links TRBV20-1 with TRBJ2-3; possibly TRBD2 for D (5 bases). Germline V gene lookup returns CDR1 DFQATT and CDR2 SNEGSKA (reference sequence). Trimming removed 3 bases from V and 2 bases from J, with 12 bases in between. The CDR3 spans 14 residues. The CDR3 loop is CSARGTGYTDTQYL. In DNA, the CDR3 is TGCAGTGCTAGGGGAACGGGATACACAGATACGCAGTATTTA.

In the case of this clonotype: Relative to the germline gene, one junction end is altered; a read error may explain this. This sequence joins TRBV29-1 and TRBJ2-1, with 8 bases aligning to TRBD1. Germline assignment: CDR1 SQVTM and CDR2 ANQGSEA. The CDR3 spans 12 residues. The chain's CDR3 is CIVGQGRNEKFF. CDR3 bases: TGCATCGTTGGACAGGGACGTAATGAGAAGTTCTTC.

In its sample, this clonotype is medium-sized. V usage is TRBV10-3 and J usage is TRBJ2-7; D is ambiguous. The ends were cut back, 9 bases at V and 2 bases at J, with 11 bases in the middle. The CDR3 is made up of 12 amino acids. Germline V gene sequence: CDR1 ENHRY, CDR2 SYGVKD. Here the CDR3 DNA reads TGTGCCATTGCTAATTCTACCTACGAGCAGTACTTC. Translated: CAIANSTYEQYF.

As to this clonotype: It may be a read error: a sequence one base away is much more abundant. The rearrangement links TRBV11-2 to TRBJ1-5; unclear D gene. Germline CDR1 reads SGHAT; CDR2 reads FQNNGV. The V end was cut by 10 bases, the J end by 6 bases, with 13 bases between. The CDR3 sequence is 12 residues long. The CDR3 nucleotides are TGTGCCACCCCCCATTTGACTCAGCCCCAGCATTTT. The encoded protein is CATPHLTQPQHF.

Remarks on this clonotype: Given the absence of the conserved phenylalanine or tryptophan at the CDR3 end, a read error is likely. V gene TRBV14 combines with J gene TRBJ2-7; 11 bases line up with TRBD2. There are 14 residues in the CDR3. Trimming cost V 4 bases and J 7 bases; bases outside gene matches: 6. CDR1 and CDR2 (germline): SGHDN, FVKESK. Here the CDR3 reads CASSPGLAAQEQYL. The CDR3 DNA is TGTGCCAGCAGCCCGGGACTAGCGGCGCAGGAGCAGTACTTA.

Details on this clonotype: Relative to the germline gene, one junction end is altered; a read error may explain this. This chain joins TRBV18 and TRBJ2-2, with 9 bases that match TRBD2. The CDR3 runs to 15 residues. Germline-derived CDR1 and CDR2 are KGHSH and LQKENI. Here the CDR3 DNA reads TGTGCCAGCTCACCACCGCTAGCGGGGACCGGGGAGCTGTTCTTT. This gives the protein CASSPPLAGTGELFF.

This clonotype was found once. This chain links TRBV7-8 with TRBJ2-7; 12 bases are a match to TRBD2. Germline V gene lookup returns CDR1 SGHVS and CDR2 FQNEAQ. V lost 0 bases to trimming and J lost 12 bases; unmatched junction nucleotides: 15. CDR3 length equals 17 residues. CDR3: CASSLAVQGLAGYELYF. Written as DNA, the CDR3 is TGTGCCAGCAGCTTAGCCGTTCAAGGACTAGCGGGGTACGAACTGTACTTC.

As concerns this clonotype: Mismatch with germline at one junction end may stem from a read error. V is TRBV20-1 and J is TRBJ2-6; no clear D. Germline V gives CDR1 DFQATT, CDR2 SNEGSKA (reference sequence). The CDR3 is 15 residues long. The CDR3 DNA reads TGCAGTGCTTCAATTTCGTACGGTGGGTCTAACGTCCTGGCTTTC. Translated, it gives CSASISYGGSNVLAF.

This clonotype was seen at least ten times. This sequence joins TRBV5-5 and TRBJ2-1; the D gene could be TRBD1 or TRBD2 (6 bases each). Germline CDR1 SGHKS, CDR2 YYEKEE (reference sequence). The CDR3 runs to 13 residues. V lost 2 bases and J lost 9, with 12 bases in between. The DNA of the CDR3 is TGTGCCAGCAGCTTAACGGGGGCTGCTGAGCAGTTCTTC. This gives the protein CASSLTGAAEQFF. The full variable domain, completed using reference TRBV5-5 and TRBJ2-1, is DAGVTQSPTHLIKTRGQQVTLRCSPISGHKSVSWYQQVLGQGPQFIFQYYEKEERGRGNFPDRFSARQFPNYSSELNVNALLLGDSALYLCASSLTGAAEQFFGPGTRLTVL.

The chain links TRBV20-1 to TRBJ1-3; perhaps TRBD1 as D (5 bases). V lost 5 bases and J lost 2, with 10 bases in between. The CDR3 is made up of 13 amino acids. Per germline, CDR1 DFQATT and CDR2 SNEGSKA (reference sequence). The CDR3: CSAGTDTGNTIYF. The CDR3 DNA sequence: TGCAGTGCTGGTACGGACACTGGAAACACCATATATTTT.

V usage is TRBV29-1 and J usage is TRBJ2-6; D call uncertain. The ends were cut back, 3 bases at V and 4 bases at J, with 10 bases in the middle. The CDR3 covers 14 residues. Germline V gene lookup returns CDR1 SQVTM and CDR2 ANQGSEA. The CDR3 DNA follows: TGCAGCGTTGACTTGGGGAAAGGGGCCAACGTCCTGACTTTC. It encodes CSVDLGKGANVLTF. The full variable domain, rest sourced from reference TRBV29-1 and TRBJ2-6, is SAVISQKPSRDICQRGTSLTIQCQVDSQVTMMFWYRQQPGQSLTLIATANQGSEATYESGFVIDKFPISRPNLTFSTLTVSNMSPEDSSIYLCSVDLGKGANVLTFGAGSRLTVL.

On this clonotype: One junction end does not reproduce the germline sequence, and a read error may be involved. The rearrangement links TRBV29-1 to TRBJ2-5; no clear D. The CDR3 spans 16 residues. The germline gives CDR1 SQVTM, CDR2 ANQGSEA. The DNA of the CDR3 is TGCAGCGTTCCTTTTACCCTGGTAGAGCGACAAGAAACCCAGTACTTC. It is translated as CSVPFTLVERQETQYF.

Concerning this clonotype itself: A read error may be the cause here, since a much bigger clone is one base away. The genes are TRBV5-6 and TRBJ1-5; D remains unclear. The CDR3 extends over 17 amino acids. Germline CDR1 is SGHDT and CDR2 is YYEEEE. V lost 2 bases and J 0 bases, leaving 15 bases between the germline ends. The CDR3 DNA sequence: TGTGCCAGCAGCTTTGTGACTGGTGAACTTAGCAATCAGCCCCAGCATTTT. Its protein is CASSFVTGELSNQPQHF.

Comments on this clonotype: Lacking the conserved final phenylalanine or tryptophan, this CDR3 likely reflects a read error. The rearrangement joins TRBV6-5 to TRBJ2-6; perhaps TRBD1 as D (5 bases). CDR1 and CDR2 (germline): MNHEY, SVGAGI. The CDR3 is 14 residues long. DNA of the CDR3: TGTGCCAGCATGGGCCTCTCTGGGGCCAACATCCTGACTTCC. Translated: CASMGLSGANILTS.

This clonotype is classed as medium-sized. The CDR3 DNA reads as TGCAGCGTTGAAAAACACAGACAAGAGACCCAGTACTTC. Protein product: CSVEKHRQETQYF. J is TRBJ2-5 and V is TRBV29-1; D is unresolved. Germline CDR1 and CDR2: SQVTM and ANQGSEA. CDR3 length equals 13 residues. V shed 2 bases and J shed 2 bases, with 9 bases lying between them.

Worth noting for this clonotype: Here the CDR3 omits its conserved ending phenylalanine or tryptophan, so a read error is the likely source. The rearrangement joins TRBV6-5 to TRBJ2-5; unclear D gene. The germline gives CDR1 MNHEY, CDR2 SVGAGI. The CDR3 runs 11 residues. The CDR3 region is CASSYKETQYI. The CDR3 region has the DNA TGTGCCAGCAGTTACAAAGAGACACAGTACATC.

This clonotype came up many times. V and J are TRBV29-1 and TRBJ1-3; D gene unclear. The ends were cut back, 7 bases at V and 4 bases at J, with 8 bases in the middle. Germline loops: CDR1 SQVTM, CDR2 ANQGSEA. This CDR3 region has 11 residues. The CDR3 nucleotides read TGCAGCGGTCAGATCGGAAACACCATATATTTT. As protein: CSGQIGNTIYF.